One and the same sample provided the 16 T cell receptor beta chains below, sequenced in a study of blood T cell repertoires in COVID-19. Generated by immunoSEQ multiplex PCR, the TCRdb table keeps only in-frame clones and is missing some. Seen here are about 92,000 clones, approximately 85% observed once, and the top ten hold 9.5% to 15%. Sequencing input: peripheral blood. These receptors were obtained from a human donor in a cohort sampled during active COVID-19.

The CDR3 DNA follows: TGCGCCAGCAGCCGTCAACTAGCGGGAGAGTTGCGCGAGCAGTACTTC. Its translation is CASSRQLAGELREQYF. The chain is built from TRBV4-3 and TRBJ2-7; 11 bases are shared with TRBD2. Germline lookup yields CDR1 LGHNA and CDR2 YSLEER. The ends lost 4 bases at V and 6 bases at J; junction bases unmatched: 11. The CDR3 extends over 16 amino acids.

The chain combines TRBV6-1 with TRBJ1-1; D possibly corresponds to TRBD1 (6 bases). Germline CDR1 reads MNHNS; CDR2 reads SASEGT. The CDR3 has 14 amino acids. The germline V and J ends were trimmed by 3 bases and 1 base, with 9 bases remaining between them. CDR3 protein: CASSDRTENTEAFF. CDR3 sequence (DNA): TGTGCCAGCAGTGATCGGACAGAGAACACTGAAGCTTTCTTT.

This rearrangement joins TRBV9 to TRBJ2-1; tentatively, D is TRBD2 (6 bases). This CDR3 is built from 14 residues. Trimming left V 4 bases short and J 10 bases short, with 18 bases between. Germline CDR1 is SGDLS and CDR2 is YYNGEE. DNA of the CDR3: TGTGCCAGCAGCCTCACAGGAGGGACGATAGAGCAGTTCTTC. It specifies CASSLTGGTIEQFF.

The chain uses TRBV19 and TRBJ2-7, with D uncertain. The V end was cut by 7 bases, the J end by 4 bases, with 20 bases between. The CDR3 totals 15 residues. CDR1 and CDR2 from the germline V gene are LNHDA and SQIVND (reference sequence). As DNA, the CDR3 is TGTGCCAGTACCCTAACTACGTCTCGACCTTACGAGCAGTACTTC. This encodes CASTLTTSRPYEQYF.

This clone has a handful of counts. The J gene is TRBJ1-2, the V gene TRBV6-1; D uncertain. The ends were cut back, 0 bases at V and 8 bases at J, with 13 bases in the middle. CDR1 MNHNS and CDR2 SASEGT come from the germline V gene. This CDR3 has 14 residues. Here the CDR3 reads CASSEARRVGGYTF. The DNA of the CDR3 is TGTGCCAGCAGTGAAGCGCGGAGGGTCGGGGGCTACACCTTC.

This chain uses TRBV7-2 with TRBJ2-5; 9 positions match TRBD2. The CDR3 is 15 residues long. V was pared by 3 bases and J by 4 bases, with 6 bases of the junction left unmatched. Germline V CDR1 and CDR2: SGHTA, FQGNSA. The DNA of the CDR3 is TGTGCCAGCAGCTTCGGGGGTAGCGGGAGAGAGACCCAGTACTTC. It translates to CASSFGGSGRETQYF.

This chain joins TRBV5-6 and TRBJ2-2; 7 nucleotides match TRBD1. CDR1 SGHDT and CDR2 YYEEEE come from the germline V gene. The CDR3 sequence is 15 residues long. Germline trimming cut 3 bases from V and 4 bases from J; bases unmatched to any gene: 6. Here the CDR3 reads CASSSRDRSTGELFF. The CDR3 region has the DNA TGTGCCAGCAGCTCCCGGGACAGAAGCACCGGGGAGCTGTTTTTT. The full variable domain, rest sourced from reference TRBV5-6 and TRBJ2-2, is DAGVTQSPTHLIKTRGQQVTLRCSPKSGHDTVSWYQQALGQGPQFIFQYYEEEERQRGNFPDRFSGHQFPNYSSELNVNALLLGDSALYLCASSSRDRSTGELFFGEGSRLTVL.

This clone was counted once. The V gene is TRBV7-9, the J gene TRBJ2-1; TRBD2 matches at 10 bases. J lost 4 bases, V lost 5 bases, and 8 bases had no gene match. The CDR3 has 16 residues. Germline lookup yields CDR1 SEHNR and CDR2 FQNEAQ (reference sequence). CDR3 DNA sequence: TGTGCCAGCAGCGACGGGGGACTAGCGCGTTACAATGAGCAGTTCTTC. Amino acids: CASSDGGLARYNEQFF.

This clone was seen just once. The chain recombines TRBV4-1 with TRBJ2-7, with 14 nucleotides matching TRBD2. Germline CDR1 and CDR2: MGHRA and YSYEKL. V lost 1 base, J lost 7 bases, and 9 bases stayed unmatched. The CDR3 is 17 residues long. CDR3 loop: CASSQGGGLAGAKEQYF. CDR3 nucleotides: TGCGCCAGCAGCCAAGGTGGGGGACTAGCGGGAGCGAAAGAGCAGTACTTC.

The DNA for the CDR3 is TGTGCCAGTAGTATCGACGGGGCCGGGGAGCTGTTTTTT. It codes for CASSIDGAGELFF. The chain links TRBV19 to TRBJ2-2, with a weak D call TRBD2 (5 bases). The germline V gene encodes CDR1 LNHDA and CDR2 SQIVND (reference sequence). The CDR3 is 13 residues long. The V end was cut by 3 bases, the J end by 6 bases, with 8 bases between.

V is TRBV28 and J is TRBJ2-1; the match to TRBD1 covers 9 bases. Trimming at V came to 4 bases and at J to 0 bases, leaving 7 bases not matched to a gene. This CDR3 is 17 amino acids long. Per the germline V gene, CDR1 is MDHEN and CDR2 is SYDVKM. CDR3 region: CASSSYRGPISYNEQFF. In nucleotides, the CDR3 is TGTGCCAGCAGTTCTTACAGGGGGCCTATCTCCTACAATGAGCAGTTCTTC.

The chain couples TRBV6-5 to TRBJ2-1; 9 nucleotides line up with TRBD2. After removal of 5 bases from V and 8 bases from J, the junction contained 10 bases not matched to a gene. CDR1 is MNHEY and CDR2 is SVGAGI in the germline V gene. The CDR3 extends over 15 amino acids. CDR3 amino acids: CASSRLAGGRDEQFF. CDR3 coding DNA: TGTGCCAGCAGTCGCCTGGCGGGGGGGCGGGATGAGCAGTTCTTC.

J is TRBJ2-7 and V is TRBV6-1; no firm D call. The CDR3 is 13 amino acids. Germline-derived CDR1 and CDR2 are MNHNS and SASEGT. Between the trimmed V and J ends, which lost 2 bases and 6 bases, there was a span of 11 bases. The CDR3 region has the DNA TGTGCCAGCAGTGAATCAACGGAGTTCGAGCAGTACTTC. Amino acid sequence: CASSESTEFEQYF.

The V call is TRBV4-1, the J call TRBJ2-6, with TRBD2 identical over 10 bases. After removal of 2 bases from V and 2 bases from J, the junction contained 9 bases not matched to a gene. The CDR3 length is 19 residues. Germline values: CDR1 MGHRA, CDR2 YSYEKL. CDR3 DNA sequence: TGCGCCAGCAGCCAAACATCTAGCGGGAGTGTCGCTGGGGCCAACGTCCTGACTTTC. Translating gives CASSQTSSGSVAGANVLTF.

V usage is TRBV5-1 and J usage is TRBJ2-3, with D possibly being TRBD1 (6 bases). The germline CDR1 and CDR2 sequences are SGHRS and YFSETQ. With 4 bases removed from V and 8 bases from J, the gap between germline ends came to 17 bases. The CDR3 consists of 14 residues. The CDR3 DNA follows: TGCGCCAGCAGCGACGGACAGACTAAGGGTACGCAGTATTTT. Protein: CASSDGQTKGTQYF.

The V gene is TRBV6-2 or TRBV6-3, the J gene TRBJ1-1; no firm D call. V lost 2 bases to trimming and J lost 5 bases, with 9 bases between them. CDR3 length: 13 residues. Germline loops: CDR1 MNHEY, CDR2 SVGEGT. CDR3: CASSYVAETEAFF. The DNA for the CDR3 is TGTGCCAGCAGTTACGTGGCAGAAACTGAAGCTTTCTTT.